The 21 T cell receptor beta chains below all came from one sample that was sequenced in a study of CD8 T cells in Susac syndrome. Random hexamers were used to reverse transcribe the RNA input (roughly 0.5 to 1 ug). A single record per CDR3 protein comes from TCRdb applying MiXCR to the immunoSEQ multiplex PCR reads. The sample lists about 180,000 distinct CDR3 sequences, 90% to 95% seen once, with 0.12% in the top ten. What was sequenced was CD4+ T cells from PBMCs. These receptors originate from a human donor with Susac syndrome.

This clonotype is a singleton in its sample. The CDR3 sequence: CASSYSGALPNTQYF. The CDR3 nucleotides read TGTGCCAGCAGTTACAGTGGGGCCCTTCCAAATACGCAGTATTTT. The chain employs TRBV6-6 and TRBJ2-3; possibly TRBD1 for D (5 bases). The germline V gene encodes CDR1 MNHNY and CDR2 SVGAGI (reference sequence). The CDR3 loop spans 15 amino acids. Trimming removed 2 bases at V and 7 bases at J, with 16 bases between.

V and J are TRBV23-1 and TRBJ2-1; 9 nucleotides agree with TRBD1. TRBV23-1 is known as an ORF, though its function is uncertain. Trimming at V came to 6 bases and at J to 3 bases, leaving 6 bases not matched to a gene. The CDR3 is 15 amino acids. Here the CDR3 reads CASSNRTGDYNEQFF. In DNA, the CDR3 is TGCGCCAGCAGCAACAGGACAGGGGACTACAATGAGCAGTTCTTC.

This sequence joins TRBV15 and TRBJ1-5; possibly TRBD1 for D (5 bases). V was clipped by 3 bases and J by 3 bases, with 15 bases between them. The CDR3 has 16 amino acids. From germline, CDR1 is LNHNV and CDR2 YYDKDF (reference sequence). CDR3 coding DNA: TGTGCCACCAGCAGGGGCGGGACCGGTATCAATCAGCCCCAGCATTTT. Translation: CATSRGGTGINQPQHF.

The genes are TRBV5-1 and TRBJ1-1, with D maybe TRBD1 (5 bases). The CDR3 runs 13 residues. CDR1 is SGHRS, CDR2 YFSETQ, per germline. Trimming shortened V by 6 bases and J by 1 base, and 10 bases separated the two germline ends. The CDR3 region is CASNSGENTEAFF. Written as DNA, the CDR3 is TGCGCCAGCAACTCGGGGGAGAACACTGAAGCTTTCTTT.

The chain recombines TRBV9 with TRBJ1-2; 7 bases agree with TRBD1. The CDR3 loop spans 12 amino acids. Per germline, CDR1 SGDLS and CDR2 YYNGEE. The junction had 5 bases not matched to a gene; V was cut back by 4 bases and J by 8 bases. The CDR3 nucleotides are TGTGCCAGCAGCTCCAGGGGGGAAGGCTACACCTTC. It is translated as CASSSRGEGYTF.

The rearrangement joins TRBV11-2 to TRBJ1-2, with TRBD1 matching 11 bases. Germline values: CDR1 SGHAT, CDR2 FQNNGV. The CDR3 totals 15 residues. V lost 5 bases, J lost 3 bases, and 5 bases stayed unmatched. CDR3 region: CASSPDRGLDYGYTF. CDR3 DNA sequence: TGTGCCAGCAGCCCGGACAGGGGGCTCGACTATGGCTACACCTTC. Supplemented by reference TRBV11-2 and TRBJ1-2, the full variable domain reads EAGVAQSPRYKIIEKRQSVAFWCNPISGHATLYWYQQILGQGPKLLIQFQNNGVVDDSQLPKDRFSAERLKGVDSTLKIQPAKLEDSAVYLCASSPDRGLDYGYTFGSGTRLTVV.

V gene TRBV7-2 combines with J gene TRBJ1-5, with D maybe TRBD1 (5 bases). Germline V gives CDR1 SGHTA, CDR2 FQGNSA. This CDR3 is 17 amino acids long. The V gene lost 5 bases and the J gene lost 5 bases, with 22 bases spanning the gap. The CDR3 DNA follows: TGTGCCAGCAGCACTAGTGGACAAGCTGCTCCCCATCAGCCCCAGCATTTT. Translated, it gives CASSTSGQAAPHQPQHF.

The chain uses TRBV29-1 and TRBJ2-2; TRBD1 matches 9 bases. The V segment lost 7 bases and the J segment 5 bases; nucleotides outside the gene matches: 5. This CDR3 is 13 amino acids long. Per the germline V gene, CDR1 is SQVTM and CDR2 is ANQGSEA. CDR3 sequence: CSADRGRTGELFF. The CDR3 DNA reads TGCAGCGCCGACAGGGGGAGGACCGGGGAGCTGTTTTTT.

This sequence joins TRBV6-5 and TRBJ1-1; no definite D call. Germline V gene lookup returns CDR1 MNHEY and CDR2 SVGAGI. The CDR3 is made up of 14 amino acids. The V and J ends lost 0 bases and 1 base respectively, with 6 bases between them. Here the CDR3 reads CASSYSPGNTEAFF. CDR3 nucleotide sequence: TGTGCCAGCAGTTACTCGCCCGGGAACACTGAAGCTTTCTTT.

The chain uses TRBV12-3 or TRBV12-4 and TRBJ2-4; D tentatively reads TRBD1 or TRBD2 (5 bases each). CDR3 length: 17 amino acids. Deletions cut 5 bases from V and 2 bases from J, with 19 bases between. In DNA, the CDR3 is TGTGCCAGCAGTACCTGGGGGACCCGGACAACCAAAAACATTCAGTACTTC. Its translation: CASSTWGTRTTKNIQYF.

The chain joins TRBV5-6 to TRBJ1-1; tentative D call: TRBD1 (6 bases). V gave up 0 bases and J gave up 5 bases, with 11 bases separating them. Germline V CDR1 and CDR2: SGHDT, YYEEEE. This CDR3 has 14 residues. CDR3: CASSLGPTGTEAFF. Here the CDR3 DNA reads TGTGCCAGCAGCTTGGGTCCCACAGGGACTGAAGCTTTCTTT.

The chain uses TRBV21-1 and TRBJ2-5; the table gives TRBD2 as D, unverified against the DNA. TRBV21-1 counts as a pseudogene. This CDR3 region has 11 residues. CDR3 residues: CARGGVETQYF. The DNA of the CDR3 is TGTGCCAGGGGAGGGGTAGAGACCCAGTACTTC.

The J gene is TRBJ2-1, the V gene TRBV5-4; 10 nucleotides match TRBD2. V shed 4 bases, J shed 4 bases, and the junction held 8 bases outside the gene matches. This CDR3 is built from 16 residues. In germline, CDR1 is SGHNT, CDR2 YYREEE (reference sequence). In DNA, the CDR3 is TGTGCCAGCAGCGGAAGTCTAGCGGGGGAGTACAATGAGCAGTTCTTC. Residues: CASSGSLAGEYNEQFF.

This clonotype has just a few counts. The chain recombines TRBV11-2 with TRBJ2-4; D gene uncertain. V lost 1 base, J lost 7 bases, and 2 bases lay in between. Per the germline V gene, CDR1 is SGHAT and CDR2 is FQNNGV. This CDR3 is 11 amino acids long. CDR3 in DNA: TGTGCCAGCAGCTTAGTCAACATTCAGTACTTC. Translating gives CASSLVNIQYF.

The chain combines TRBV5-1 with TRBJ1-2; D is uncertain. V gave up 4 bases and J gave up 2 bases, with 12 bases separating them. The CDR3 covers 14 residues. Germline assignment: CDR1 SGHRS and CDR2 YFSETQ. The CDR3 nucleotides are TGCGCCAGCAGCCCTTTGGATGTGAACTATGGCTACACCTTC. This codes for CASSPLDVNYGYTF.

The V and J genes are TRBV20-1 and TRBJ2-1; D gene uncertain. Germline-derived CDR1 and CDR2 are DFQATT and SNEGSKA (reference sequence). V was pared by 5 bases and J by 11 bases, with 13 bases between. The length of the CDR3 is 11 residues. The CDR3 DNA reads as TGCAGTGCTCAGTACGCTAGTCAGCAGTTCTTC. As protein: CSAQYASQQFF.

This clonotype was seen only once. The chain carries TRBV7-9 and TRBJ2-1, with 10 nucleotides matching TRBD2. With V trimmed by 5 bases and J by 5 bases, 12 bases remained unmatched. Germline lookup yields CDR1 SEHNR and CDR2 FQNEAQ (reference sequence). The CDR3 spans 17 residues. CDR3 sequence: CASSPLSGGAQHNEQFF. For the CDR3, the DNA is TGTGCCAGCAGCCCTCTGAGCGGGGGGGCCCAACACAATGAGCAGTTCTTC.

Only one count was recorded for this clonotype. The rearrangement joins TRBV6-5 to TRBJ2-7, with TRBD2 matching 14 bases. This CDR3 is built from 16 residues. The J segment lost 3 bases and the V segment lost 4 bases, leaving 5 bases of the junction unmatched. The V gene's germline CDR1 is MNHEY and CDR2 SVGAGI. The CDR3: CASSSRGLAGGYEQYF. The CDR3 nucleotides are TGTGCCAGCAGTTCCCGAGGACTAGCGGGGGGCTACGAGCAGTACTTC.

The chain carries TRBV10-1 and TRBJ2-3, with D hard to call. The CDR3 has 14 amino acids. The germline V gene has CDR1 WNHNN and CDR2 SYGVQD (reference sequence). Trimming took off 3 bases at V and 2 bases at J, with 9 bases between the two ends. CDR3 nucleotides: TGCGCCAGCAGTGATGGTCGGTCCACAGATACGCAGTATTTT. Its protein is CASSDGRSTDTQYF.

The chain couples TRBV20-1 to TRBJ2-2; D remains ambiguous. The CDR3 runs to 12 residues. Germline V gene data show CDR1 as DFQATT and CDR2 as SNEGSKA (reference sequence). V was shortened by 4 bases and J by 1 base, with 4 bases between the two germline ends. CDR3 region: CSAKENTGELFF. Written as DNA, the CDR3 is TGCAGTGCTAAAGAGAACACCGGGGAGCTGTTTTTT.

Only one count was recorded for this clonotype. The J gene is TRBJ2-5, the V gene TRBV2, with no clear D. The V and J ends lost 4 bases and 2 bases respectively, with 14 bases between them. CDR1 and CDR2 from the germline V gene are SNHLY and FYNNEI. The length of the CDR3 is 15 residues. CDR3 sequence (DNA): TGTGCCAGCAGTGCCTTCGGTAGGCAGCAAGAGACCCAGTACTTC. As protein: CASSAFGRQQETQYF.